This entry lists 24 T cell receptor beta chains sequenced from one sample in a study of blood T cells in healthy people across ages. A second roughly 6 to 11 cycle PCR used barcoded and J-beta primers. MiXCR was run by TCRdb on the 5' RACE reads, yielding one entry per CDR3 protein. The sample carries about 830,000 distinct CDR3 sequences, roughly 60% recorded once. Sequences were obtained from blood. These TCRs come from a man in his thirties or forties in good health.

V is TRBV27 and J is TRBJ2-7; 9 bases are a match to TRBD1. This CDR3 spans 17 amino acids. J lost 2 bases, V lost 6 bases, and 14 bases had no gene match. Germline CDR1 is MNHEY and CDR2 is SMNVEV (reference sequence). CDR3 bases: TGTGCCAGCAGCTCCCCAATGGGACAGGGAAGGGCCTACGAGCAGTACTTC. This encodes CASSSPMGQGRAYEQYF.

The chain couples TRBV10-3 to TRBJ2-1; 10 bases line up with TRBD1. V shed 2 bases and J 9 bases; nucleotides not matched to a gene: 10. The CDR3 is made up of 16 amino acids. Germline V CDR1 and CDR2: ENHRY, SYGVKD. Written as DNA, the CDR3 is TGTGCCATCAGTGAGGGGACAGGGGATAGGTTTGGTGAGCAGTTCTTC. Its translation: CAISEGTGDRFGEQFF.

CDR3 residues: CASSQGALSSYEQYF. CDR3 DNA sequence: TGCGCCAGCAGCCAAGGCGCCCTATCCTCCTACGAGCAGTACTTC. The chain employs TRBV4-3 and TRBJ2-7; no firm D call. The V end was cut by 1 base, the J end by 0 bases, with 10 bases between. The CDR3 consists of 15 residues. The germline V gene has CDR1 LGHNA and CDR2 YSLEER.

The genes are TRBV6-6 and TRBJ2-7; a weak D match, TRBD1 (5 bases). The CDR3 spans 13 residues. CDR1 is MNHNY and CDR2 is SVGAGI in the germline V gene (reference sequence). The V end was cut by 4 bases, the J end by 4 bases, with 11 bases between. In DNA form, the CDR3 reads TGTGCCAGCAGTTCTTCTAGGGGTTACGAGCAGTACTTC. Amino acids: CASSSSRGYEQYF.

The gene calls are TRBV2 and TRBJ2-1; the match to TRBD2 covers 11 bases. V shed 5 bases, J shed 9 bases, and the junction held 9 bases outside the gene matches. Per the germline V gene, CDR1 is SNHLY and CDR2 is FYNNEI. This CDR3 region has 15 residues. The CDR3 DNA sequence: TGTGCCAGCAGTCCCGAGGTAGCGGGGGGGCCTGAGCAGTTCTTC. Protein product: CASSPEVAGGPEQFF.

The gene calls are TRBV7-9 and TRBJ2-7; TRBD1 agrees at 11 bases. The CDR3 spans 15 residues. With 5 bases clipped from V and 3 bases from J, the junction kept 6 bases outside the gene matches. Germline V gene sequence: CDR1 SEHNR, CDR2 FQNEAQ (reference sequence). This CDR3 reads CASSHRDRGFYEQYF. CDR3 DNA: TGTGCCAGCAGCCACCGGGACAGGGGGTTCTACGAGCAGTACTTC.

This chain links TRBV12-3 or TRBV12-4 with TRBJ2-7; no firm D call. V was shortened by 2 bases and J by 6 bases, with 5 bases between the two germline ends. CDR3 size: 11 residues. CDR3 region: CASSLKAEQYF. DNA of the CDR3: TGTGCCAGCAGTTTAAAGGCCGAGCAGTACTTC.

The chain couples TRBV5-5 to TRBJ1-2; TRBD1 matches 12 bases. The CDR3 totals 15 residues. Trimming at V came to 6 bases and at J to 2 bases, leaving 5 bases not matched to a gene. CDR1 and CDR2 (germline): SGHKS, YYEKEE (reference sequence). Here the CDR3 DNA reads TGTGCCAGCACACAAGGGACAGGGGGCAACTATGGCTACACCTTC. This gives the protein CASTQGTGGNYGYTF.

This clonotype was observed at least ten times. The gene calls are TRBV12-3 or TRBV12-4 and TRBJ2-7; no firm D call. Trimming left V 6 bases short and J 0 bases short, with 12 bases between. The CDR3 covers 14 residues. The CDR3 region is CASSQGRSSYEQYF. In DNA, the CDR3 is TGTGCCAGCAGCCAAGGCAGGAGCTCCTACGAGCAGTACTTC.

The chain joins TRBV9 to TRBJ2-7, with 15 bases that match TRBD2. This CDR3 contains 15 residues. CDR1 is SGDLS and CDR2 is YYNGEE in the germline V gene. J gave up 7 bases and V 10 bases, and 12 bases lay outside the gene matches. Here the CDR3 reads CARGLAGGSQNEQYF. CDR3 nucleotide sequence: TGTGCCCGAGGACTAGCGGGGGGGAGTCAGAATGAGCAGTACTTC.

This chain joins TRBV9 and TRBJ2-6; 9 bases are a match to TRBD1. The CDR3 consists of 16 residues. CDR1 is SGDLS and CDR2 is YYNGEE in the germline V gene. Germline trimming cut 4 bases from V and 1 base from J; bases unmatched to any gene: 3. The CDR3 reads CASSPGQGSGANVLTF. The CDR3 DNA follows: TGTGCCAGCAGCCCCGGACAGGGGTCTGGGGCCAACGTCCTGACTTTC.

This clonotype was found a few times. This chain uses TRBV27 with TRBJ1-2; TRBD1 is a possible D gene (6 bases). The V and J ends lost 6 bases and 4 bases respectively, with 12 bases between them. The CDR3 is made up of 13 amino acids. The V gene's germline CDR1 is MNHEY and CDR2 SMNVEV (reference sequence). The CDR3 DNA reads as TGTGCCAGCAGCCAAAACAGGGTCTATGGCTACACCTTC. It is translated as CASSQNRVYGYTF.

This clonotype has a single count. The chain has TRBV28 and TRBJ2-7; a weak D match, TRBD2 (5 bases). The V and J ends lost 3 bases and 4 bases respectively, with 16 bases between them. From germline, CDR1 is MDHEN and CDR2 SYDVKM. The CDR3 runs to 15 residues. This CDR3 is CASSFPLGESYEQYF. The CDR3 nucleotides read TGTGCCAGCAGTTTTCCCCTCGGGGAGAGTTACGAGCAGTACTTC.

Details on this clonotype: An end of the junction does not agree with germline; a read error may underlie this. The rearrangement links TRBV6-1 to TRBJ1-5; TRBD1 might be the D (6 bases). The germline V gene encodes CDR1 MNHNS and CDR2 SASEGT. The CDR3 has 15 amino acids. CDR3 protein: CASSEASQGKQPQHF. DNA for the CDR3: TGTGCCAGCAGTGAAGCGTCACAGGGCAAACAGCCCCAGCATTTT.

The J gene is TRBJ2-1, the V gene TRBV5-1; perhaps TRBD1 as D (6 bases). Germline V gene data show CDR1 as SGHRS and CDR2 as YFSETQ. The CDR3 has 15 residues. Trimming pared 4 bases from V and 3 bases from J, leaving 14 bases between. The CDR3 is CASSLPDRLYNEQFF. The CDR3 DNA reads TGCGCCAGCAGCCTACCTGACAGGCTCTACAATGAGCAGTTCTTC.

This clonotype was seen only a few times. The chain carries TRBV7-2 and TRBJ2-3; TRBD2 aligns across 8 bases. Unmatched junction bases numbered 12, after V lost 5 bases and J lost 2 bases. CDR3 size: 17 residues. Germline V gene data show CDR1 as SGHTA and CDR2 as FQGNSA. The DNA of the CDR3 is TGTGCCAGCAGCCCCCGTCTCGGGGGGGCCGTCACAGATACGCAGTATTTT. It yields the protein CASSPRLGGAVTDTQYF.

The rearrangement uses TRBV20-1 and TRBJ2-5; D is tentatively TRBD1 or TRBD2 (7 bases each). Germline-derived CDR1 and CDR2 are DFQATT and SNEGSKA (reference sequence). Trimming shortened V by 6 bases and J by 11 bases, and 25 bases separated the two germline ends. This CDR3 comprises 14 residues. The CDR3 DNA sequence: TGCAGTGCCCAACAGGGGAGGGGATACGGCGGGCAGTACTTC. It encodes CSAQQGRGYGGQYF.

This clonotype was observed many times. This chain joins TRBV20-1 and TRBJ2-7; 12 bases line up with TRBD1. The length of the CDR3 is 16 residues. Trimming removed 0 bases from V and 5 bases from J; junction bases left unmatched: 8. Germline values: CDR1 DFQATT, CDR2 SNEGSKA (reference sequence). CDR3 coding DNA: TGCAGTGCTAGAGATACCACCGGGACAGGGGGCGACGAGCAGTACTTC. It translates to CSARDTTGTGGDEQYF.

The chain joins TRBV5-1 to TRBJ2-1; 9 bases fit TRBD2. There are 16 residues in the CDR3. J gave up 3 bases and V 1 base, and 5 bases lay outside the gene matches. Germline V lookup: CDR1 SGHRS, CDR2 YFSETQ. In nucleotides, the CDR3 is TGCGCCAGCAGCTTGAATAGCGGGGGCCTCTACAATGAGCAGTTCTTC. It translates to CASSLNSGGLYNEQFF.

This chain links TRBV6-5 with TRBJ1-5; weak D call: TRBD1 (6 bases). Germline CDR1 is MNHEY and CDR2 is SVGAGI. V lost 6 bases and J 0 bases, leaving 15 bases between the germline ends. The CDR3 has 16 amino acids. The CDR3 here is CASSTGSGYSNQPQHF. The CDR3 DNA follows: TGTGCCAGCAGCACAGGGTCCGGATATAGCAATCAGCCCCAGCATTTT.

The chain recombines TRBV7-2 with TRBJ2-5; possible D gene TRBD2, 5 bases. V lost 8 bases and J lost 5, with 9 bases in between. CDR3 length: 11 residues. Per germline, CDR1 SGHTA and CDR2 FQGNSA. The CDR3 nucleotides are TGTGCCAGCGCAACGGGGGAGACCCAGTACTTC. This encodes CASATGETQYF.

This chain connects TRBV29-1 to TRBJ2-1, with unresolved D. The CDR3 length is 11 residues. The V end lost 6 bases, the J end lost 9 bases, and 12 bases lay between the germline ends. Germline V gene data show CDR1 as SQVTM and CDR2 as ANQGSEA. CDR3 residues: CSVNEGPEQFF. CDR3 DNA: TGCAGCGTGAACGAAGGGCCTGAGCAGTTCTTC.

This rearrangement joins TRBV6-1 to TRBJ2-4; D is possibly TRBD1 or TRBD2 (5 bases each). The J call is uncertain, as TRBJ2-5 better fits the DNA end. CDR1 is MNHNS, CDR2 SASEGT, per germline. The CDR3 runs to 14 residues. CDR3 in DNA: TGTGCCAGCACCCCGAGGGGCCATCAAGAGACCCAGTACTTC. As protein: CASTPRGHQETQYF.

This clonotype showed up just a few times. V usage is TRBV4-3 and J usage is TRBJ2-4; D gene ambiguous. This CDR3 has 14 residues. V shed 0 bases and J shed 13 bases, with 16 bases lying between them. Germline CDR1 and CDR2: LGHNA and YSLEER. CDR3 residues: CASSQEYQAPEQYF. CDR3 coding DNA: TGCGCCAGCAGCCAAGAGTATCAGGCTCCGGAGCAGTACTTC.